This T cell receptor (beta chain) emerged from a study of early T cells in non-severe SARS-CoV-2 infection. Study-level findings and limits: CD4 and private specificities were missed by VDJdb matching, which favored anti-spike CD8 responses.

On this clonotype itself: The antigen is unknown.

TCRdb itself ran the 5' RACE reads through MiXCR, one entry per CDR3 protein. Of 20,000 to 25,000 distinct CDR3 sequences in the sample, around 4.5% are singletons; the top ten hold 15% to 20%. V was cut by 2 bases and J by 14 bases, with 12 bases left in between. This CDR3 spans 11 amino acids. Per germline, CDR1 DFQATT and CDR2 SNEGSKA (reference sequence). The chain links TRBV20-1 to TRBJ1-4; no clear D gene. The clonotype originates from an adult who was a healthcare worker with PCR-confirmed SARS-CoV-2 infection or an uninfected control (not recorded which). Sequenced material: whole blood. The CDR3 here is CSARRTPELFF. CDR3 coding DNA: TGCAGTGCTAGAAGGACGCCCGAGCTGTTTTTT.